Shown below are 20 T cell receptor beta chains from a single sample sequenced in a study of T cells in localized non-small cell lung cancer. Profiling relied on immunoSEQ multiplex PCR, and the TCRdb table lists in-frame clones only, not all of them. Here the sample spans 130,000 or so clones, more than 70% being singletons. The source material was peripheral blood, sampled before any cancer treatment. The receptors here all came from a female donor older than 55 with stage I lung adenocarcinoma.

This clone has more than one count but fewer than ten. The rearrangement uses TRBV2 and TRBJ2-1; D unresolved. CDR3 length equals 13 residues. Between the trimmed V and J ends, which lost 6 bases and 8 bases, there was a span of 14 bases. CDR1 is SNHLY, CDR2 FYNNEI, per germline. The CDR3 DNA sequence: TGTGCCAGCAGCCACCTGCTCAACGATGAGCAGTTCTTC. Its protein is CASSHLLNDEQFF.

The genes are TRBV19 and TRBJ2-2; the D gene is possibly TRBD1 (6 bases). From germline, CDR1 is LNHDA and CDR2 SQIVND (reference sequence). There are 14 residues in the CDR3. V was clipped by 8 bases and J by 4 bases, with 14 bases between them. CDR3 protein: CASQLSGATGELFF. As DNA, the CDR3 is TGTGCCAGTCAACTATCAGGGGCCACCGGGGAGCTGTTTTTT.

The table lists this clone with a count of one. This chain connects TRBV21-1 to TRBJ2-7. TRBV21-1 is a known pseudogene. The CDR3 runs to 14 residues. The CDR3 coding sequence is TGTGCCAGCAGCAAAGGCCTTATCCACTACGAGCAGTACTTC. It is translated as CASSKGLIHYEQYF.

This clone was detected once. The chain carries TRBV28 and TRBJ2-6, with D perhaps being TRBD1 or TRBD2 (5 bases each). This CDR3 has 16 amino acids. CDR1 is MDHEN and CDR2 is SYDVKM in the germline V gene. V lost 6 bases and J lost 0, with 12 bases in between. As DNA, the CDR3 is TGTGCCAGCAGCCCGGGACGATTCTCTGGGGCCAACGTCCTGACTTTC. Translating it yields CASSPGRFSGANVLTF.

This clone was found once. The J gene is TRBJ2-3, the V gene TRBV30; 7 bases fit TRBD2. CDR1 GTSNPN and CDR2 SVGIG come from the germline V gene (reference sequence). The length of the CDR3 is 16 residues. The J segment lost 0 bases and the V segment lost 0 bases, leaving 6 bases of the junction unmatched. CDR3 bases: TGTGCCTGGAGTGTACTGTCTAGCGGTAGCACAGATACGCAGTATTTT. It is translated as CAWSVLSSGSTDTQYF.

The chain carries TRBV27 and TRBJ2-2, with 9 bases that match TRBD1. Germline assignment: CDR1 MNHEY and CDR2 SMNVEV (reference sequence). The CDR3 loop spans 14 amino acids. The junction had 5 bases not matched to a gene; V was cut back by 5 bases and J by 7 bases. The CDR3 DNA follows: TGTGCCAGCAGTGTGGGACAGGGCGGCGGGGAGCTGTTTTTT. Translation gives CASSVGQGGGELFF.

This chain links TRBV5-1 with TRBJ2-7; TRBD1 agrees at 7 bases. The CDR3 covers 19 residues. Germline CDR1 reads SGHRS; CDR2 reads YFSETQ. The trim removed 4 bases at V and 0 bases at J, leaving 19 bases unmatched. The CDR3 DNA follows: TGCGCCAGCAGCCCAAGGGACAGAAGTTTCCCTCCCTACTCCTACGAGCAGTACTTC. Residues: CASSPRDRSFPPYSYEQYF.

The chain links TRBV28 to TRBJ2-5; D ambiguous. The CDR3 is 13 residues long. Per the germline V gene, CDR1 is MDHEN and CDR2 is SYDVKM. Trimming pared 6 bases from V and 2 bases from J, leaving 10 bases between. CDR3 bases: TGTGCCAGCAGCCTAGAACTTCAAGAGACCCAGTACTTC. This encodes CASSLELQETQYF.

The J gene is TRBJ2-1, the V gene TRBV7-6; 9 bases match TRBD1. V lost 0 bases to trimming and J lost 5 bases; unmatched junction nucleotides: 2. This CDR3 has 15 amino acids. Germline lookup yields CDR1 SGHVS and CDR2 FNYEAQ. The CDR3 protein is CASSLAGQGNNEQFF. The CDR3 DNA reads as TGTGCCAGCAGCTTAGCGGGACAGGGCAACAATGAGCAGTTCTTC. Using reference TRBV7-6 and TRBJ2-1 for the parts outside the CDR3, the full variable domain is GAGVSQSPRYKVTKRGQDVALRCDPISGHVSLYWYRQALGQGPEFLTYFNYEAQQDKSGLPNDRFSAERPEGSISTLTIQRTEQRDSAMYRCASSLAGQGNNEQFFGPGTRLTVL.

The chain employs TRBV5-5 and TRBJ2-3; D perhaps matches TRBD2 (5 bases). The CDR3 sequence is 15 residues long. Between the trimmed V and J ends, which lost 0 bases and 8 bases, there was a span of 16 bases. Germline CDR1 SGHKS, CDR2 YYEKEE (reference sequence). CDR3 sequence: CASSLVGLSMGTQYF. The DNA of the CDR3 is TGTGCCAGCAGCTTGGTAGGACTCTCTATGGGTACGCAGTATTTT.

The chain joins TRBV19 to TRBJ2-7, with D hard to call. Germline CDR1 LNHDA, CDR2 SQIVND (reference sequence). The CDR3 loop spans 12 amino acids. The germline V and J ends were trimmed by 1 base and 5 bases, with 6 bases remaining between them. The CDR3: CASSIGVDEQYF. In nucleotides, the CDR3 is TGTGCCAGTAGTATAGGTGTCGACGAGCAGTACTTC.

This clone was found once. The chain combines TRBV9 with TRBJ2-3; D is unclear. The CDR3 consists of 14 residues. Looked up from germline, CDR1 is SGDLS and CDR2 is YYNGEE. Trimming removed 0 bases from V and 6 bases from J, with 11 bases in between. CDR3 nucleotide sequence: TGTGCCAGCAGCGTAGGTTCTATTACGGATACGCAGTATTTT. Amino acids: CASSVGSITDTQYF.

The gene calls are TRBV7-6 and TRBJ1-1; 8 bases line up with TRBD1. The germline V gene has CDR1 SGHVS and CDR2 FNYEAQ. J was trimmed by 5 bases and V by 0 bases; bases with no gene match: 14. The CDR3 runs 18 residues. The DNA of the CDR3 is TGTGCCAGCAGCTTAGCCGGGGACAGGTTTCAATCGAGGACTGAAGCTTTCTTT. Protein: CASSLAGDRFQSRTEAFF.

The CDR3: CSVFRGYNEQFF. CDR3 in DNA: TGCAGCGTTTTCAGGGGTTACAATGAGCAGTTCTTC. This rearrangement joins TRBV29-1 to TRBJ2-1; D may be TRBD1 (6 bases). The V end lost 5 bases, the J end lost 4 bases, and 9 bases lay between the germline ends. The CDR3 is 12 amino acids. Germline V gene lookup returns CDR1 SQVTM and CDR2 ANQGSEA.

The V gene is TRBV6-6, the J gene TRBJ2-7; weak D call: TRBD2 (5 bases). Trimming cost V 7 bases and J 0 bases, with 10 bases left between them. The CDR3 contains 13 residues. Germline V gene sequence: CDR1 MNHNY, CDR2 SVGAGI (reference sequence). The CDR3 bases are TGTGCCAGCAACGGACTGTCCTCCTACGAGCAGTACTTC. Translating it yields CASNGLSSYEQYF.

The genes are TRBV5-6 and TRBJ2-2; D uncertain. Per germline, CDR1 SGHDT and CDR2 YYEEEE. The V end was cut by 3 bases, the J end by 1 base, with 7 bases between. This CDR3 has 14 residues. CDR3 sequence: CASSSNMNTGELFF. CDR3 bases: TGTGCCAGCAGCTCGAACATGAACACCGGGGAGCTGTTTTTT.

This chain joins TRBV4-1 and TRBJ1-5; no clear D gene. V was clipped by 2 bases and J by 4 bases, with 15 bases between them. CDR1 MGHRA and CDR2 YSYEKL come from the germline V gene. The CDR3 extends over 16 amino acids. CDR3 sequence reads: CASSQNGEGSNQPQHF. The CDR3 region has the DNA TGCGCCAGCAGCCAAAATGGGGAAGGCTCAAATCAGCCCCAGCATTTT.

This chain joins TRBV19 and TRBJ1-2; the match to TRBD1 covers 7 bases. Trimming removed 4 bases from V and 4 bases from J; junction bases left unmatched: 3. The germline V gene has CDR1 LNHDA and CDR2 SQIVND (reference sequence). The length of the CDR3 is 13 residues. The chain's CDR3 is CASSRQGSYGYTF. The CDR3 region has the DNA TGTGCCAGTAGTAGACAGGGCAGCTATGGCTACACCTTC.

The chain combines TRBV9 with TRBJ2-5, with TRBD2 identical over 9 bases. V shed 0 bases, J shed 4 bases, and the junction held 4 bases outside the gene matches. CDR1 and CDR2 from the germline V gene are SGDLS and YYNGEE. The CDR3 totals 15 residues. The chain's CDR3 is CASSVDASGIETQYF. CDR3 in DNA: TGTGCCAGCAGCGTAGACGCTAGCGGGATAGAGACCCAGTACTTC. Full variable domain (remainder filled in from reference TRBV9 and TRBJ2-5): DSGVTQTPKHLITATGQRVTLRCSPRSGDLSVYWYQQSLDQGLQFLIQYYNGEERAKGNILERFSAQQFPDLHSELNLSSLELGDSALYFCASSVDASGIETQYFGPGTRLLVL.

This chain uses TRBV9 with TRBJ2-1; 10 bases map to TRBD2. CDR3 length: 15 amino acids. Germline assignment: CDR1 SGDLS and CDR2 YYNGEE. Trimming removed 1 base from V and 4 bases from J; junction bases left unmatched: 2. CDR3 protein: CASSVTSGTYNEQFF. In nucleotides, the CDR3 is TGTGCCAGCAGCGTAACTAGCGGGACTTACAATGAGCAGTTCTTC.